One sample yielded the 2 T cell receptor beta chains listed below, sequenced in a study of T cells in localized non-small cell lung cancer. Profiled with immunoSEQ multiplex PCR; TCRdb holds only in-frame clones, not every one. The top ten clones hold roughly 22% of a sample with around 25,000 clones, around 90% of them seen once. This material consisted of peripheral blood, taken before any cancer treatment. The origin of the receptors is a man aged 35 to 70 with stage I squamous cell lung carcinoma.

The V call is TRBV19, the J call TRBJ1-5; TRBD1 agrees at 7 bases. The junction had 8 bases not matched to a gene; V was cut back by 5 bases and J by 7 bases. Germline V lookup: CDR1 LNHDA, CDR2 SQIVND (reference sequence). The CDR3 loop spans 14 amino acids. CDR3 region: CASSSTAGGQPQHF. Written as DNA, the CDR3 is TGTGCCAGTAGTTCAACGGCAGGGGGGCAGCCCCAGCATTTT.

The V call is TRBV5-5, the J call TRBJ2-7, with 7 bases lining up with TRBD2. Germline values: CDR1 SGHKS, CDR2 YYEKEE (reference sequence). Trimming cost V 0 bases and J 4 bases; bases outside gene matches: 7. The CDR3 extends over 15 amino acids. The DNA of the CDR3 is TGTGCCAGCAGCTTGGTCGGGAGGACGGGTTACGAGCAGTACTTC. This encodes CASSLVGRTGYEQYF.